Below, 17 T cell receptor beta chains from the same sample are listed, as sequenced in a study of OX40 agonist ivuxolimab in advanced cancers. Clones were sequenced by immunoSEQ multiplex PCR, and TCRdb holds only the in-frame ones, with some missing. The table has tens of thousands of clones, 76% seen once. The specimen was CD4+ or CD8+ T cells sorted from blood, collected in a trial of the OX40 agonist ivuxolimab. Source of these receptors: an adult with an advanced solid tumor such as melanoma, head and neck, liver or kidney cancer.

The rearrangement joins TRBV10-3 to TRBJ2-2; D remains unclear. Germline V gene lookup returns CDR1 ENHRY and CDR2 SYGVKD. V was pared by 4 bases and J by 0 bases, with 12 bases between. The CDR3 length is 16 residues. Here the CDR3 reads CAISGEPYSNTGELFF. The CDR3 nucleotides are TGTGCCATCAGTGGAGAGCCGTATTCGAACACCGGGGAGCTGTTTTTT.

V is TRBV4-1 and J is TRBJ1-2; no clear D gene. Germline-derived CDR1 and CDR2 are MGHRA and YSYEKL. The CDR3 extends over 17 amino acids. Trimming shortened V by 1 base and J by 0 bases, and 15 bases separated the two germline ends. In DNA form, the CDR3 reads TGCGCCAGCAGCCAAGCGGATTTCGGGCTATCTAACTATGGCTACACCTTC. Its protein product is CASSQADFGLSNYGYTF.

In its sample, this clone was seen once. The CDR3 nucleotides read TGTGCCAGCAGCTCGGACAGGGGCGGCACAGATACGCAGTATTTT. Protein product: CASSSDRGGTDTQYF. The chain recombines TRBV11-2 with TRBJ2-3; 9 bases are shared with TRBD1. CDR3 size: 15 residues. Germline V gives CDR1 SGHAT, CDR2 FQNNGV. V lost 4 bases and J lost 1; bases outside the gene matches: 3.

The chain has TRBV19 and TRBJ1-5; D is undetermined. The CDR3 runs to 15 residues. The V gene lost 0 bases and the J gene lost 9 bases, with 15 bases spanning the gap. Germline CDR1 and CDR2: LNHDA and SQIVND (reference sequence). CDR3 residues: CASSIETGPKGPQHF. The CDR3 DNA reads as TGTGCCAGTAGTATAGAGACCGGGCCCAAGGGGCCCCAGCATTTT. Looking up the rest from reference TRBV19 and TRBJ1-5 gives the full variable domain: DGGITQSPKYLFRKEGQNVTLSCEQNLNHDAMYWYRQDPGQGLRLIYYSQIVNDFQKGDIAEGYSVSREKKESFPLTVTSAQKNPTAFYLCASSIETGPKGPQHFGDGTRLSIL.

This rearrangement joins TRBV5-1 to TRBJ1-1; D not certain. This CDR3 has 12 residues. Looked up from germline, CDR1 is SGHRS and CDR2 is YFSETQ. V was pared by 4 bases and J by 8 bases, with 12 bases between. The CDR3 DNA is TGCGCCAGCAGCGGGAGTTTAGGAGAAGCTTTCTTT. Residues: CASSGSLGEAFF.

This chain links TRBV7-7 with TRBJ2-1, with TRBD2 identical over 8 bases. Germline values: CDR1 SSHAT, CDR2 FNYEAQ (reference sequence). The CDR3 loop spans 15 amino acids. The trim removed 0 bases at V and 6 bases at J, leaving 4 bases unmatched. CDR3 nucleotides: TGTGCCAGCAGCTTAGCCGCGGGGGGCTTCAATGAGCAGTTCTTC. Translating gives CASSLAAGGFNEQFF. Using reference TRBV7-7 and TRBJ2-1 for the parts outside the CDR3, the full variable domain is GAGVSQSPRYKVTKRGQDVTLRCDPISSHATLYWYQQALGQGPEFLTYFNYEAQPDKSGLPSDRFSAERPEGSISTLTIQRTEQRDSAMYRCASSLAAGGFNEQFFGPGTRLTVL.

J is TRBJ2-7 and V is TRBV4-1, with 12 nucleotides matching TRBD2. With V trimmed by 4 bases and J by 5 bases, 15 bases remained unmatched. CDR3 length: 18 residues. Germline values: CDR1 MGHRA, CDR2 YSYEKL. In nucleotides, the CDR3 is TGCGCCAGCAGCCCTTCGAACATACTAGCGGGGGGAGAGGACGAGCAGTACTTC. This encodes CASSPSNILAGGEDEQYF.

V usage is TRBV7-9 and J usage is TRBJ2-7; 10 nucleotides align to TRBD1. J lost 5 bases, V lost 5 bases, and 6 bases had no gene match. CDR3 length: 14 residues. Germline CDR1 reads SEHNR; CDR2 reads FQNEAQ (reference sequence). The CDR3 region has the DNA TGTGCCAGCAGCCCGGGACAGGGGATGGACGAGCAGTACTTC. This translates into CASSPGQGMDEQYF.

The J gene is TRBJ1-2, the V gene TRBV13; tentatively, D is TRBD1 (5 bases). The V gene's germline CDR1 is PRHDT and CDR2 FYEKMQ (reference sequence). The germline V and J ends were trimmed by 1 base and 3 bases, with 6 bases remaining between them. CDR3 length equals 13 residues. The CDR3 sequence: CASSLEGYYGYTF. As DNA, the CDR3 is TGTGCCAGCAGCTTAGAGGGGTACTATGGCTACACCTTC.

This clone was detected once. The junction and the germline gene differ at one end; a read error may be behind it. The rearrangement joins TRBV7-7 to TRBJ2-2; D not certain. Germline V gene lookup returns CDR1 SSHAT and CDR2 FNYEAQ (reference sequence). CDR3 size: 12 residues. The CDR3 DNA reads TGTGCTAGCAGCCCCCGTGGCGGGGAGCTGTTTTTT. Amino acid sequence: CASSPRGGELFF.

The J gene is TRBJ1-1, the V gene TRBV9; no firm D call. Germline V gene sequence: CDR1 SGDLS, CDR2 YYNGEE. CDR3 length: 13 residues. V was clipped by 2 bases and J by 5 bases, with 10 bases between them. CDR3 loop: CASSVGMRTEAFF. CDR3 nucleotides: TGTGCCAGCAGCGTGGGTATGAGGACTGAAGCTTTCTTT.

The rearrangement uses TRBV5-8 and TRBJ2-5; TRBD1 matches at 11 bases. Germline V gives CDR1 SGHTS, CDR2 YDEGEE. Trimming removed 3 bases from V and 5 bases from J; junction bases left unmatched: 9. The CDR3 is 16 residues long. CDR3 in DNA: TGTGCCAGCAGCTGGGGGGACAGGGGGTTTTTGGAGACCCAGTACTTC. It codes for CASSWGDRGFLETQYF.

The CDR3 protein is CAWSRDGSPLHF. In DNA form, the CDR3 reads TGTGCCTGGAGTCGGGACGGTTCACCCCTCCACTTT. The V call is TRBV30, the J call TRBJ1-6, with D possibly matching TRBD1 (5 bases). Between the trimmed V and J ends, which lost 2 bases and 9 bases, there was a span of 8 bases. The CDR3 covers 12 residues. The V gene's germline CDR1 is GTSNPN and CDR2 SVGIG (reference sequence). Full variable domain (rest looked up from reference TRBV30 and TRBJ1-6): SQTIHQWPATLVQPVGSPLSLECTVEGTSNPNLYWYRQAAGRGLQLLFYSVGIGQISSEVPQNLSASRPQDRQFILSSKKLLLSDSGFYLCAWSRDGSPLHFGNGTRLTVT.

This clone was seen a single time. This sequence joins TRBV4-2 and TRBJ1-6, with no clear D. The CDR3 is made up of 16 amino acids. Trimming pared 0 bases from V and 5 bases from J, leaving 11 bases between. CDR1 LGHNA and CDR2 YNFKEQ come from the germline V gene. DNA of the CDR3: TGTGCCAGCAGCCAAGATATAGGGTCGAATAATTCACCCCTCCACTTT. The encoded protein is CASSQDIGSNNSPLHF.

CDR3: CASSLISNYGYTF. CDR3 DNA sequence: TGCGCCAGCAGCTTAATATCTAACTATGGCTACACCTTC. The rearrangement links TRBV5-1 to TRBJ1-2, with D unclear. CDR3 length equals 13 residues. The germline gives CDR1 SGHRS, CDR2 YFSETQ. Trimming stripped 2 bases from V and 0 bases from J, with 5 bases between.

The chain combines TRBV7-6 with TRBJ2-3, with D unclear. The CDR3 is made up of 14 amino acids. In germline, CDR1 is SGHVS, CDR2 FNYEAQ. V dropped 5 bases and J dropped 2 bases, with 11 bases sitting between them. CDR3 nucleotides: TGTGCCAGCAGCCCGGTCGTGATCACAGATACGCAGTATTTT. Protein product: CASSPVVITDTQYF.

The chain couples TRBV11-2 to TRBJ2-2; 7 bases are a match to TRBD1. The germline CDR1 and CDR2 sequences are SGHAT and FQNNGV. This CDR3 contains 15 residues. The junction had 2 bases not matched to a gene; V was cut back by 3 bases and J by 1 base. In DNA, the CDR3 is TGTGCCAGCAGCTTGAGGACAGGGAACACCGGGGAGCTGTTTTTT. Protein: CASSLRTGNTGELFF.